These 27 T cell receptor beta chains were all obtained from the same sample, sequenced in a study of T cell responses to AZD1222 COVID-19 vaccine. The table came from immunoSEQ multiplex PCR; TCRdb's copy has only in-frame clones and leaves some out. The data contain about 110,000 clones, nearly 90% of them singletons. The sample in question was peripheral blood, obtained on day 0 of MenACWY control vaccination. Source of these receptors: an adult in good health.

The rearrangement links TRBV4-3 to TRBJ2-1; a weak D match, TRBD2 (5 bases). Trimming shortened V by 1 base and J by 9 bases, and 7 bases separated the two germline ends. Germline CDR1 reads LGHNA; CDR2 reads YSLEER. There are 12 residues in the CDR3. CDR3 loop: CASSQGGVEQFF. CDR3 sequence (DNA): TGCGCCAGCAGCCAAGGGGGAGTTGAGCAGTTCTTC.

The chain joins TRBV29-1 to TRBJ2-7, with a possible D match to TRBD1 (5 bases). The CDR3 covers 13 residues. Germline V gene sequence: CDR1 SQVTM, CDR2 ANQGSEA. Trimming removed 8 bases at V and 1 base at J, with 15 bases between. CDR3 in amino acids: CSILGLGSYEQYF. CDR3 DNA: TGCAGCATTCTGGGGCTAGGTTCCTACGAGCAGTACTTC.

The gene calls are TRBV4-2 and TRBJ2-1; D is perhaps TRBD2 (6 bases). CDR1 and CDR2 (germline): LGHNA, YNFKEQ. This CDR3 has 16 residues. Between the trimmed V and J ends, which lost 0 bases and 5 bases, there was a span of 14 bases. In DNA form, the CDR3 reads TGTGCCAGCAGCCAAGACGGACTAACCGGAGACAATGAGCAGTTCTTC. Amino acid sequence: CASSQDGLTGDNEQFF.

The rearrangement uses TRBV7-9 and TRBJ2-3; 7 bases fit TRBD1. Germline trimming cut 11 bases from V and 4 bases from J; bases unmatched to any gene: 6. The CDR3 loop spans 12 amino acids. Germline CDR1 reads SEHNR; CDR2 reads FQNEAQ (reference sequence). CDR3 nucleotides: TGTGCCCCCAGGGGGATTTCAGATACGCAGTATTTT. Its protein product is CAPRGISDTQYF.

V gene TRBV28 combines with J gene TRBJ1-3, with TRBD1 as a possible D gene (5 bases). This CDR3 has 15 residues. Germline values: CDR1 MDHEN, CDR2 SYDVKM. The V gene lost 2 bases and the J gene lost 0 bases, with 8 bases spanning the gap. DNA for the CDR3: TGTGCCAGCAGTTTAAGTGGGGGCTCTGGAAACACCATATATTTT. This translates into CASSLSGGSGNTIYF.

The chain joins TRBV5-1 to TRBJ2-2; either TRBD1 or TRBD2 may supply D (5 bases each). Trimming took 4 bases from V and 3 from J, leaving 16 bases between them. Germline CDR1 is SGHRS and CDR2 is YFSETQ. The CDR3 has 16 residues. CDR3 in DNA: TGCGCCAGCAGCGGCACTGGGGGTAGGGACACCGGGGAGCTGTTTTTT. It encodes CASSGTGGRDTGELFF.

V is TRBV14 and J is TRBJ2-7; 7 nucleotides match TRBD2. This CDR3 is built from 15 residues. Germline-derived CDR1 and CDR2 are SGHDN and FVKESK. V gave up 2 bases and J gave up 6 bases; unmatched junction bases: 10. CDR3 bases: TGTGCCAGCAGCCAACTTGGAGCGGGGCTGGGCGAGCAGTACTTC. This codes for CASSQLGAGLGEQYF.

This clone is a singleton in its sample. The chain couples TRBV7-8 to TRBJ2-2, with 8 bases that match TRBD1. The CDR3 has 18 residues. Germline-derived CDR1 and CDR2 are SGHVS and FQNEAQ. V was clipped by 5 bases and J by 5 bases; unmatched bases: 16. The CDR3 DNA is TGTGCCAGCAGCCCGAGGACAAAGAGGACAGGGATTACCGGGGAGCTGTTTTTT. This translates into CASSPRTKRTGITGELFF.

The rearrangement links TRBV7-2 to TRBJ2-5; D unresolved. V lost 5 bases, J lost 1 base, and 2 bases lay in between. This CDR3 contains 11 residues. Germline V CDR1 and CDR2: SGHTA, FQGNSA. DNA for the CDR3: TGTGCCAGCAGCCTCCAAGAGACCCAGTACTTC. This encodes CASSLQETQYF.

The chain employs TRBV2 and TRBJ2-3; 9 positions match TRBD2. The CDR3 is made up of 16 amino acids. V shed 6 bases, J shed 4 bases, and the junction held 11 bases outside the gene matches. The germline gives CDR1 SNHLY, CDR2 FYNNEI. For the CDR3, the DNA is TGTGCCAGCAGGGGGGGAGCGGGAGGCGGCGCAGATACGCAGTATTTT. Encoded protein: CASRGGAGGGADTQYF.

The chain employs TRBV4-1 and TRBJ1-2; no firm D call. From germline, CDR1 is MGHRA and CDR2 YSYEKL. This CDR3 region has 14 residues. V was shortened by 5 bases and J by 1 base, with 11 bases between the two germline ends. The CDR3 nucleotides read TGCGCCAGCAGCTTGGGAGGCTTTAACTATGGCTACACCTTC. Translating it yields CASSLGGFNYGYTF.

V gene TRBV19 combines with J gene TRBJ2-1; TRBD2 is a possible D gene (6 bases). The CDR3 loop spans 13 amino acids. The germline V gene encodes CDR1 LNHDA and CDR2 SQIVND (reference sequence). V lost 10 bases, J lost 7 bases, and 17 bases lay in between. The CDR3 reads CATKTRGGNEQFF. The CDR3 DNA is TGTGCCACCAAGACTAGGGGTGGGAATGAGCAGTTCTTC.

This chain connects TRBV28 to TRBJ2-7, with 9 bases fitting TRBD1. The CDR3 has 14 residues. CDR1 and CDR2 (germline): MDHEN, SYDVKM. The V gene end was trimmed by 5 bases and the J gene end by 4 bases; junction bases not matched to a gene: 6. CDR3 bases: TGTGCCAGCAGTCCTCAGGGACAGGGTTACGAGCAGTACTTC. This sequence encodes CASSPQGQGYEQYF.

The chain carries TRBV27 and TRBJ1-2; 8 nucleotides align to TRBD1. The J segment lost 1 base and the V segment lost 6 bases, leaving 7 bases of the junction unmatched. The CDR3 has 15 amino acids. CDR1 is MNHEY and CDR2 is SMNVEV in the germline V gene (reference sequence). CDR3 nucleotide sequence: TGTGCCAGCAGACCGACAGGGGATATTAACTATGGCTACACCTTC. Translation gives CASRPTGDINYGYTF.

A remark on this clone: This CDR3 is also generated by other DNA sequences in the sample. The V gene is TRBV9, the J gene TRBJ2-7, with TRBD2 matching over 7 bases. V gave up 3 bases and J gave up 0 bases; unmatched junction bases: 3. In germline, CDR1 is SGDLS, CDR2 YYNGEE. This CDR3 region has 14 residues. CDR3 DNA: TGTGCCAGCAGCGAGGGCGGGAGCTCCTACGAGCAGTACTTC. Encoded protein: CASSEGGSSYEQYF. Variable domain in full (rest from reference TRBV9 and TRBJ2-7): DSGVTQTPKHLITATGQRVTLRCSPRSGDLSVYWYQQSLDQGLQFLIQYYNGEERAKGNILERFSAQQFPDLHSELNLSSLELGDSALYFCASSEGGSSYEQYFGPGTRLTVT.

The V call is TRBV7-2, the J call TRBJ1-1; D not certain. CDR1 and CDR2 (germline): SGHTA, FQGNSA. The CDR3 has 13 amino acids. V lost 1 base to trimming and J lost 5 bases, with 8 bases between them. CDR3 sequence reads: CASSLGYGTEAFF. DNA of the CDR3: TGTGCCAGCAGCTTAGGTTATGGGACTGAAGCTTTCTTT. The complete variable domain, with remaining parts taken from reference TRBV7-2 and TRBJ1-1, reads GAGVSQSPSNKVTEKGKDVELRCDPISGHTALYWYRQSLGQGLEFLIYFQGNSAPDKSGLPSDRFSAERTGGSVSTLTIQRTQQEDSAVYLCASSLGYGTEAFFGQGTRLTVV.

The chain has TRBV7-9 and TRBJ2-7, with D unclear. There are 11 residues in the CDR3. CDR1 is SEHNR, CDR2 FQNEAQ, per germline (reference sequence). The V end was cut by 5 bases, the J end by 0 bases, with 2 bases between. The CDR3 DNA reads TGTGCCAGCAGCCGCTCCTACGAGCAGTACTTC. Protein product: CASSRSYEQYF.

This rearrangement joins TRBV7-8 to TRBJ2-7; perhaps D is TRBD1 or TRBD2 (5 bases each). V lost 7 bases and J lost 3, with 10 bases in between. This CDR3 comprises 12 residues. Germline V gene lookup returns CDR1 SGHVS and CDR2 FQNEAQ. CDR3 sequence (DNA): TGTGCCAGCACCAATGGGGGCTACGAGCAGTACTTC. Its translation: CASTNGGYEQYF.

This clone has a single count. The rearrangement links TRBV6-5 to TRBJ1-4; no definite D call. The V gene lost 6 bases and the J gene lost 2 bases, with 13 bases spanning the gap. CDR3 length equals 15 residues. CDR1 is MNHEY, CDR2 SVGAGI, per germline. The CDR3 bases are TGTGCCAGCAGCCAAACGGGCATTACTAATGAAAAACTGTTTTTT. This codes for CASSQTGITNEKLFF.

This sequence joins TRBV7-3 and TRBJ2-7; 10 positions agree with TRBD1. J was trimmed by 5 bases and V by 3 bases; bases with no gene match: 4. The CDR3 has 14 residues. Germline lookup yields CDR1 SGHTA and CDR2 FQGTGA. CDR3 coding DNA: TGTGCCAGCAGCTTGAGACAGGGGGCCCACGAGCAGTACTTC. The encoded protein is CASSLRQGAHEQYF.

In its sample, this clone was seen once. The chain couples TRBV9 to TRBJ2-5; 11 bases match TRBD2. The germline V gene has CDR1 SGDLS and CDR2 YYNGEE. This CDR3 is built from 15 residues. Trimming at V came to 4 bases and at J to 2 bases, leaving 4 bases not matched to a gene. For the CDR3, the DNA is TGTGCCAGCAGCCAAGGGACTAGCGGACAAGAGACCCAGTACTTC. It translates to CASSQGTSGQETQYF.

This clone has just one count. This rearrangement joins TRBV29-1 to TRBJ2-1; a possible D gene is TRBD2 (5 bases). V was cut by 3 bases and J by 5 bases, with 11 bases left in between. There are 13 residues in the CDR3. Germline values: CDR1 SQVTM, CDR2 ANQGSEA. As DNA, the CDR3 is TGCAGCGTTGAGAGTTCGGGAAACAATGAGCAGTTCTTC. Protein: CSVESSGNNEQFF.

The chain has TRBV7-9 and TRBJ2-5, with TRBD1 identical over 10 bases. From germline, CDR1 is SEHNR and CDR2 FQNEAQ (reference sequence). J lost 1 base, V lost 4 bases, and 9 bases had no gene match. The CDR3 is made up of 17 amino acids. The CDR3 DNA reads TGTGCCAGCAGCTCCTGGACAGGGGGGTTTATCCAAGAGACCCAGTACTTC. Translated, it gives CASSSWTGGFIQETQYF.

This chain uses TRBV4-1 with TRBJ1-4; tentatively, D is TRBD1 (5 bases). The CDR3 covers 16 residues. CDR1 is MGHRA and CDR2 is YSYEKL in the germline V gene. Trimming pared 0 bases from V and 7 bases from J, leaving 15 bases between. This chain's CDR3 is CASSQEGARAFEKLFF. CDR3 DNA: TGCGCCAGCAGCCAAGAAGGCGCCAGGGCTTTTGAAAAACTGTTTTTT.

The chain has TRBV19 and TRBJ1-3; D is undetermined. Trimming took off 5 bases at V and 0 bases at J, with 8 bases between the two ends. The CDR3 is 14 amino acids. The germline V gene has CDR1 LNHDA and CDR2 SQIVND (reference sequence). CDR3 DNA: TGTGCCAGTAGTGTCCAGATCTCTGGAAACACCATATATTTT. This codes for CASSVQISGNTIYF.

The count of this clone is one. The V call is TRBV2, the J call TRBJ1-1; 9 bases match TRBD1. The V gene's germline CDR1 is SNHLY and CDR2 FYNNEI. This CDR3 region has 14 residues. V shed 7 bases, J shed 2 bases, and the junction held 5 bases outside the gene matches. The CDR3 DNA reads TGTGCCAGCATACGGGACAGGGTTAACACTGAAGCTTTCTTT. Translating it yields CASIRDRVNTEAFF.

The rearrangement uses TRBV28 and TRBJ2-2, with TRBD2 matching over 12 bases. Unmatched junction bases numbered 10, after V lost 9 bases and J lost 5 bases. This CDR3 has 16 amino acids. Germline CDR1 MDHEN, CDR2 SYDVKM. The CDR3 nucleotides read TGTGCCAGTCACCTAGCGGGAGGGGGATGGACCGGGGAGCTGTTTTTT. It specifies CASHLAGGGWTGELFF.